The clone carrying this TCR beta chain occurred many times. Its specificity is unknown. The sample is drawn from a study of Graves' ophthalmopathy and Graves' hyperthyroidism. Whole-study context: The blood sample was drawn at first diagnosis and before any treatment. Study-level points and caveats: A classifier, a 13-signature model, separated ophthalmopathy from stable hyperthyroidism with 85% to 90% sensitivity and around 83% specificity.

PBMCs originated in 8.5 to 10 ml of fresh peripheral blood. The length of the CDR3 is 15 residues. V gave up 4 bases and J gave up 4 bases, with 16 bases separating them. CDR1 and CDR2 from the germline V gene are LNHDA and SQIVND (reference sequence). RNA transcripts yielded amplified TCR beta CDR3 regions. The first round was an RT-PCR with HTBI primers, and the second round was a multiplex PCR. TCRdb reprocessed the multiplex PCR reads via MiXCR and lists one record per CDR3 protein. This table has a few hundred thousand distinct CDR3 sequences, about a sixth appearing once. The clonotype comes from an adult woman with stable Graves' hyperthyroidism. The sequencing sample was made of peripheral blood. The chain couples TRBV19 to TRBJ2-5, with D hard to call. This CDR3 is CASSRANWDGETQYF. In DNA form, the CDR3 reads TGTGCCAGTAGTAGAGCAAATTGGGATGGAGAGACCCAGTACTTC. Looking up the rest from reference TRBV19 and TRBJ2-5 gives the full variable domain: DGGITQSPKYLFRKEGQNVTLSCEQNLNHDAMYWYRQDPGQGLRLIYYSQIVNDFQKGDIAEGYSVSREKKESFPLTVTSAQKNPTAFYLCASSRANWDGETQYFGPGTRLLVL.